The rows below give T cell receptor beta chains drawn from one sample of a study of T cell repertoires in cytomegalovirus infection. These receptors are not linked to any known antigen. TCRdb independently ran MiXCR on the reads; one entry per CDR3 protein. The table includes some 800,000 distinct CDR3 sequences, less than 35% detected once. Sequenced here: cultured CD8+ T cells from PBMCs, sampled from culture after CMV antigen stimulation. The receptors shown here come from a human donor in good health (CMV status not recorded). Some clones in this sample may be carry-over from other donors' samples. The CDR3 runs from the conserved cysteine through the conserved F or W. The D gene is left open where the match is weak. Clone size is not always given. Where it is, it says once, few, many or a class for expanded clones.

j_call | d_call | v_call | cdr3_length | clone_size | cdr3_nt | cdr3_aa
TRBJ2-3 | TRBD1 | TRBV7-2 | 15 | NA | TGTGCCAGCAGCTTCGAGACAGGGGTGGAAGATACGCAGTATTTT | CASSFETGVEDTQYF
TRBJ1-1 | NA | TRBV7-9 | 13 | few | TGTGCCAGCAGCTCCCTGGACAGCACTGAAGCTTTCTTT | CASSSLDSTEAFF
TRBJ2-7 | TRBD2 | TRBV25-1 | 16 | NA | TGTGCCAGCAGTGCGGGGAGGGGTAGGCACTCCTACGAGCAGTACTTC | CASSAGRGRHSYEQYF
TRBJ1-1 | NA | TRBV7-8 | 17 | many | TGTGCCAGCAGCTCCGGCGTAACCGGGGAGATTCCCATTCGAGCTTTCTTT | CASSSGVTGEIPIRAFF
TRBJ2-1 | NA | TRBV4-1 | 17 | NA | TGCGCCAGCAGCCAGTGGTGGGGCGACAGTGAGGACAATGAGCAGTTCTTC | CASSQWWGDSEDNEQFF
TRBJ1-3 | NA | TRBV6-6 | 14 | many | TGTGCCAGCAGCTATACAGCCTCTGGAAACACCATATATTTT | CASSYTASGNTIYF
TRBJ2-2 | NA | TRBV5-8 | 17 | NA | TGTGCCAGCAGCTGGGGGGTTCGGCAGCCGAACACCGGGGAGCTGTTTTTT | CASSWGVRQPNTGELFF
TRBJ1-2 | NA | TRBV6-1 | 12 | NA | TGTGCCAGCAGAGACGGGGGGTATGGCTACACCTTC | CASRDGGYGYTF
TRBJ1-1 | TRBD1 | TRBV6-6 | 16 | few | TGTGCCAGCACCCATAGAGGACAGGGGGTTAACACTGAAGCTTTCTTT | CASTHRGQGVNTEAFF
TRBJ2-7 | NA | TRBV5-6 | 13 | NA | TGTGCCAGCAACGAGGGCGGTAACTACGAGCAGTACTTC | CASNEGGNYEQYF
TRBJ1-4 | NA | TRBV12-3/TRBV12-4 | 12 | few | TGTGCCTCTACTAGGGGGATGGAAAAACTGTTTTTT | CASTRGMEKLFF
TRBJ2-1 | TRBD1 | TRBV6-5 | 18 | NA | TGTGCCAGCAGTGAACGAAGGGACAGGCCTTTGTCCTACAATGAGCAGTTCTTC | CASSERRDRPLSYNEQFF
TRBJ2-3 | TRBD2 | TRBV7-9 | 17 | NA | TGTGCCAGCAGCTTAGGTACTAGCGGGCTGGGGGCAGATACGCAGTATTTT | CASSLGTSGLGADTQYF
TRBJ2-4 | NA | TRBV19 | 16 | many | TGTGCCAGTAGGGGCCCCGTAGGACAAGCCAAAAACATTCAGTACTTC | CASRGPVGQAKNIQYF
TRBJ2-3 | NA | TRBV10-3 | 15 | few | TGTGCCATCAGTGGGTTAGCGGAAGACACAGATACGCAGTATTTT | CAISGLAEDTDTQYF
TRBJ2-1 | NA | TRBV19 | 15 | NA | TGTGCCAGTAGTAAAACGGGACTCCGGAAGAATGAGCAGTTCTTC | CASSKTGLRKNEQFF
TRBJ1-1 | NA | TRBV27 | 14 | few | TGTGCCAGCAGTTTGAGCAGAACGAACACTGAAGCTTTCTTT | CASSLSRTNTEAFF
TRBJ2-7 | TRBD1 | TRBV7-9 | 13 | NA | TGTGCGGAACTGGCACAGGGGGCCGCCGAGCAGTACTTC | CAELAQGAAEQYF
TRBJ1-2 | NA | TRBV7-4 | 14 | once | TGTGCCAGCAGCTCGGGACAAGCGGACTATGGCTACACCTTC | CASSSGQADYGYTF
TRBJ1-3 | NA | TRBV4-1 | 15 | few | TGCGCCAGCAGCCATCCCAGGGGCAGGGGAGACACCATATATTTT | CASSHPRGRGDTIYF
TRBJ1-1 | NA | TRBV15 | 13 | NA | TGTGCCACCAGCGCCGCGAGGAACACTGAAGCTTTCTTT | CATSAARNTEAFF
TRBJ2-3 | NA | TRBV29-1 | 14 | few | TGCAGCGTTGAGGACACCGATAGGACAGATACGCAGTATTTT | CSVEDTDRTDTQYF
TRBJ1-6 | TRBD1 | TRBV12-3/TRBV12-4 | 14 | few | TGTGCCAGCACCCCAGGGGGGGGTAATTCACCCCTCCACTTT | CASTPGGGNSPLHF
TRBJ1-4 | NA | TRBV11-2 | 13 | few | TGTGCCAGCAGCCATCAAAGGGGTGAAAAACTGTTTTTT | CASSHQRGEKLFF
TRBJ1-1 | NA | TRBV27 | 16 | NA | TGTGCCAGCAGTTTGGCCTCCGGAGGGCTGGTTACTGAAGCTTTCTTT | CASSLASGGLVTEAFF
TRBJ1-4 | NA | TRBV9 | 17 | NA | TGTGCCAGCAGCCCTAATTTCCGACGGCCAACTAATGAAAAACTGTTTTTT | CASSPNFRRPTNEKLFF
TRBJ1-2 | TRBD1 | TRBV6-1 | 16 | NA | TGTGCCAGCAGAACCGGGACAGGGTTCCAAATCTATGGCTACACCTTC | CASRTGTGFQIYGYTF
TRBJ2-3 | NA | TRBV7-9 | 17 | few | TGTGCCAGCAGCTTAGTTCGACGGCAGGGCGTCACAGATACGCAGTATTTT | CASSLVRRQGVTDTQYF
TRBJ2-1 | NA | TRBV27 | 17 | few | TGTGCCAGCAGCTCCCCGACAGGAAGTATCCCTCACAATGAGCAGTTCTTC | CASSSPTGSIPHNEQFF
TRBJ2-4 | NA | TRBV28 | 14 | NA | TGTGCCAGCAGTCCCGCCCGACAGCAAAACATTCAGTACTTC | CASSPARQQNIQYF
TRBJ1-1 | NA | TRBV27 | 16 | few | TGTGCCAGCAGTTTAGGGCCTCGGGGTGTTAACACTGAAGCTTTCTTT | CASSLGPRGVNTEAFF
TRBJ2-1 | TRBD2 | TRBV24-1 | 17 | few | TGTGCCACCAGTGATTTGCACGGCGGGGGGCCGGATAATGAGCAGTTCTTC | CATSDLHGGGPDNEQFF